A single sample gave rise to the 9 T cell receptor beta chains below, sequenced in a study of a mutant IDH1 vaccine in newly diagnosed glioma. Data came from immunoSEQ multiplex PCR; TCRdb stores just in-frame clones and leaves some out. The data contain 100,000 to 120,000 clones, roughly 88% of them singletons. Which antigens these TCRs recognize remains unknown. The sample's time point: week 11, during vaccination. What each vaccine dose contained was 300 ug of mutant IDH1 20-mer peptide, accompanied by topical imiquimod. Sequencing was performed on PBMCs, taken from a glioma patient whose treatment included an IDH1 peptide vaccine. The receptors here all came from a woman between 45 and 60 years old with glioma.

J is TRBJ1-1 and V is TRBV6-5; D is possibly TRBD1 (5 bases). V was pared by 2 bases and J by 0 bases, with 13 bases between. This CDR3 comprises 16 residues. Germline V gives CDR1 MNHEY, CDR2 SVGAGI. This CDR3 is CASSYTPDIMNTEAFF. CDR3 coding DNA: TGTGCCAGCAGTTACACCCCGGACATAATGAACACTGAAGCTTTCTTT.

The CDR3: CASSLGQGAANEKLFF. In DNA form, the CDR3 reads TGCGCCAGCAGCTTGGGGCAGGGGGCGGCTAATGAAAAACTGTTTTTT. This rearrangement joins TRBV5-1 to TRBJ1-4; 8 nucleotides agree with TRBD1. The J segment lost 3 bases and the V segment lost 0 bases, leaving 4 bases of the junction unmatched. CDR1 is SGHRS, CDR2 YFSETQ, per germline. This CDR3 has 16 residues.

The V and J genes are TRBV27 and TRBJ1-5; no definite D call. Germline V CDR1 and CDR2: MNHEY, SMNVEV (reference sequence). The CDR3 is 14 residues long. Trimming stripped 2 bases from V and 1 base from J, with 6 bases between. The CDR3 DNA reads TGTGCCAGCAGTTTACTGCACAGCAATCAGCCCCAGCATTTT. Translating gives CASSLLHSNQPQHF.

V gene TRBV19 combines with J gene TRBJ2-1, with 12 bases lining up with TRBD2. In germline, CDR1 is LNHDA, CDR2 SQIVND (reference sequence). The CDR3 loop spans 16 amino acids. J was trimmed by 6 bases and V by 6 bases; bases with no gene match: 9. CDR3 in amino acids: CASRTGPSGGVNEQFF. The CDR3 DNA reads TGTGCCAGTAGGACTGGCCCTAGCGGGGGGGTCAATGAGCAGTTCTTC.

DNA for the CDR3: TGTGCCAGCAGTGCCTTACTAGCGGGAGGGCCGGATGAGCAGTTCTTC. This translates into CASSALLAGGPDEQFF. This chain uses TRBV6-1 with TRBJ2-1, with 13 bases aligning to TRBD2. Germline CDR1 and CDR2: MNHNS and SASEGT. The V gene end was trimmed by 4 bases and the J gene end by 8 bases; junction bases not matched to a gene: 8. The CDR3 is made up of 16 amino acids.

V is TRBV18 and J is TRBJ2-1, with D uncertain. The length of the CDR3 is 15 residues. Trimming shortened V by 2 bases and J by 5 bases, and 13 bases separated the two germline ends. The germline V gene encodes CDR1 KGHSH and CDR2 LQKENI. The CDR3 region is CASSPSQPPNNEQFF. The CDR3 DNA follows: TGTGCCAGCTCACCATCCCAACCCCCGAACAATGAGCAGTTCTTC.

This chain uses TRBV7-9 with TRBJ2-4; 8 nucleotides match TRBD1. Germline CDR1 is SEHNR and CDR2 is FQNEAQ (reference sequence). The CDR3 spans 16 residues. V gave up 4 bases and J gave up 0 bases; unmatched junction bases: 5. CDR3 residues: CASSWNRGEAKNIQYF. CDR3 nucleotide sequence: TGTGCCAGCAGCTGGAACAGGGGGGAAGCCAAAAACATTCAGTACTTC. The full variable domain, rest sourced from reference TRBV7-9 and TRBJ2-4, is DTGVSQNPRHKITKRGQNVTFRCDPISEHNRLYWYRQTLGQGPEFLTYFQNEAQLEKSRLLSDRFSAERPKGSFSTLEIQRTEQGDSAMYLCASSWNRGEAKNIQYFGAGTRLSVL.

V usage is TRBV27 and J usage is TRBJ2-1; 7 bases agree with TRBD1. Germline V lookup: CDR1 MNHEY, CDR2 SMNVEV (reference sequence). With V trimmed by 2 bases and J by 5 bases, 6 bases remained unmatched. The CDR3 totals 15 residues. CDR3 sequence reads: CASSLGTAPNNEQFF. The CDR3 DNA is TGTGCCAGCAGTTTAGGGACAGCCCCTAACAATGAGCAGTTCTTC.

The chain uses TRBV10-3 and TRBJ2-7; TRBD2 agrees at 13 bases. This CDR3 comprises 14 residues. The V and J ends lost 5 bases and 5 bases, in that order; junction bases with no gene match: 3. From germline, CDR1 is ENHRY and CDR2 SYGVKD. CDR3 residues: CAISLGLAGNEQYF. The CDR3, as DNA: TGTGCCATCAGTTTGGGACTAGCGGGGAACGAGCAGTACTTC.